This T cell receptor beta chain was observed in a study of blood T cell repertoires in COVID-19. Per the germline V gene, CDR1 is MNHEY and CDR2 is SMNVEV (reference sequence). V was clipped by 2 bases and J by 4 bases, with 8 bases between them. The CDR3 extends over 14 amino acids. Per the original data handling: Amplification with reference gene primers provided the estimates of nucleated cell counts. Data came from immunoSEQ multiplex PCR; TCRdb stores just in-frame clones and leaves some out. The V and J calls and clone size are taken from that table; D and trimming were inferred from the DNA. The sample has nearly 300,000 clones, less than 85% seen once; the top ten hold roughly 1.6%.

The TCR was taken from a human donor with COVID-19, enrolled during active disease. The donor label of this sample is uncertain. Sequencing was carried out using peripheral blood. J is TRBJ2-2 and V is TRBV27, with D perhaps matching TRBD2 (5 bases). The CDR3: CASSLRRSTGELFF. The CDR3 DNA is TGTGCCAGCAGTTTACGGAGGAGCACCGGGGAGCTGTTTTTT.